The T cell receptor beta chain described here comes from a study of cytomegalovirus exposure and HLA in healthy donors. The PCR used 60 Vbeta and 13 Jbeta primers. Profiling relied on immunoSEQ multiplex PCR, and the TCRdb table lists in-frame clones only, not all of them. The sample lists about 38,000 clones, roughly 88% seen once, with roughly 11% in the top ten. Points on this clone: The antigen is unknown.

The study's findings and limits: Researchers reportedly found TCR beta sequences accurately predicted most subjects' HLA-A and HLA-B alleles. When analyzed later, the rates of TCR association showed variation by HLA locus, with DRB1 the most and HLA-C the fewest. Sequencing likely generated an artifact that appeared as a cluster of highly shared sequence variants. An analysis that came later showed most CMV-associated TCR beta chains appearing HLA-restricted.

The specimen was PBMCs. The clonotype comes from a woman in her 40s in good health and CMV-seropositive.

CDR3 protein: CASMIGEGSPLHF. The CDR3, as DNA: TGTGCCAGCATGATAGGGGAAGGTTCACCCCTCCACTTT. The chain employs TRBV2 and TRBJ1-6, with a weak D call TRBD1 (5 bases). Germline CDR1 reads SNHLY; CDR2 reads FYNNEI. This CDR3 spans 13 amino acids. The V end was cut by 7 bases, the J end by 9 bases, with 13 bases between.